This T cell receptor beta chain was captured in a study of siplizumab effects on memory and regulatory T cells (dated by TCRdb to the late 2010s). Background for the entire study: The study examined how the anti-CD2 antibody siplizumab affects alloreactive T-cell subsets in allogeneic mixed lymphocyte reactions built from human PBMCs.

Study-level results and caveats: Unstimulated naive T cells appeared more diverse than memory T cells, and naive cells seemed to contribute substantially to the alloresponse. Sequences below about 10^-5 frequency were poorly captured, so only a minor fraction of alloreactive clones could be mapped to unstimulated subsets. Roughly 80-95% of proliferating CD4+ or CD8+ clones could not be assigned a naive or memory phenotype. In reactions with siplizumab, an average of about 69% of mappable alloreactive CD4+ clones were Treg-derived, compared with 25% to 30% in control reactions. Whether proliferating Tregs from siplizumab cultures were suppressive was not functionally confirmed. The cumulative frequency of alloreactive sequences traceable to unstimulated CD4+ memory T cells was significantly reduced by siplizumab.

V loses 9 bases at its end and J loses 2 bases; junction bases beyond the gene matches: 11. Based on the germline V gene, the CDR1 and CDR2 sequences are SGHRS and YFSETQ. The CDR3 sequence holds 16 residues, the cysteine and phenylalanine included. Of all the DNA, just the CDR3 is kept, 48 bases in frame from base 1. Sorted unstimulated T cells, along with proliferating T cells recovered from mixed lymphocyte reactions, underwent TCRbeta CDR3 sequencing. Fresh whole blood from nine to eleven HLA-typed healthy donors was used to isolate PBMCs. Library preparation employed the immunoSEQ multiplex PCR assay. About 10^5 TCR templates per sample were assayed on the deep sequencing platform. Genomic DNA extracted from sorted T cells was used for TCRbeta CDR3 sequencing. For the original study's pipeline: The R programming language was used for clonal analysis of TCRbeta CDR3 data. Alloreactive CD4+ and CD8+ clones were identified by comparing unstimulated samples to CFSE-low samples taken after the reaction. Regulatory or non-regulatory origin of alloreactive CD4+ clones was assigned by matching sequences to the sorted unstimulated Treg and non-Treg repertoires. This immuneACCESS table, as held by TCRdb, lists in-frame sequences with V and J called but not all clones. Of the missing ones, under half trace to an unresolved V gene in checked studies; the others have no known cause. The DNA was the basis for D and trimming; V, J and clone size are from that table. The sample table holds approximately 70,000 clones, of which under 95% were seen once. The ten largest make up approximately 30% of the sample.

Remarks on this clone: Its cognate antigen has yet to be identified. Base qualities are not recorded, but no much larger clone differs from it by a single base.

The source material was CD8+ T cells sorted from blood. This chain is built from TRBV5-1 and TRBJ2-2; 9 central bases correspond to TRBD2. The receptor's source is a human donor in good health. The CDR3 corresponds to CATSVGSGSNTGELFF. The nucleotides read TGCGCCACCTCGGTAGGTAGCGGGAGCAACACCGGGGAGCTGTTTTTT.